This is a list of T cell receptor beta chains from one sample in a study of CD8 T cells in ankylosing spondylitis. TCRdb re-analysed the 5' RACE reads in MiXCR, keeping a single row per CDR3 protein. The sample comprises about 140,000 distinct CDR3 sequences, 8% to 9% of which are singletons, and 7.3% rests with the top ten. Material for sequencing was synovial fluid, either unsorted or a sorted T cell fraction (not recorded which). These receptor sequences come from a male donor with ankylosing spondylitis. CDR3s include the opening cysteine and the closing phenylalanine or tryptophan. Clone size is given for some rows only: seen once, a few or many times, or a class if the clone is expanded.

v_call: TRBV5-1; clone_size: many; j_call: TRBJ1-4; cdr3_aa: CASSPEALNEKLFF
v_call: TRBV7-2; clone_size: many; j_call: TRBJ1-2; cdr3_aa: CASSPTGPSNYGYTF
v_call: TRBV20-1; clone_size: many; j_call: TRBJ2-5; cdr3_aa: CSARDFLGGTETQYF
v_call: TRBV27; clone_size: many; j_call: TRBJ2-5; cdr3_aa: CASSLFGTGGAGYGTQYF
v_call: TRBV29-1; clone_size: many; j_call: TRBJ2-1; cdr3_aa: CSVQGHNEQFF
v_call: TRBV20-1; clone_size: many; j_call: TRBJ2-3; cdr3_aa: CSARDRLAVPPNTDTQYF
v_call: TRBV7-9; clone_size: once; j_call: TRBJ1-2; cdr3_aa: CASSPTGLYNGYTF
v_call: TRBV9; clone_size: .; j_call: TRBJ2-3; cdr3_aa: CASSGQGKRTDTQYF
v_call: TRBV24-1; clone_size: few; j_call: TRBJ2-1; cdr3_aa: CATSDSGTKYNEQFF
v_call: TRBV10-2; clone_size: many; j_call: TRBJ1-2; cdr3_aa: CASNEEETGDGYTF
v_call: TRBV18; clone_size: .; j_call: TRBJ2-3; cdr3_aa: CASSPPGTGYTDTQYF
v_call: TRBV3-1; clone_size: few; j_call: TRBJ2-1; cdr3_aa: CASSQSPGGYNEQFF
v_call: TRBV5-1; clone_size: many; j_call: TRBJ2-5; cdr3_aa: CASSLGGTQETQYF
v_call: TRBV12-3/TRBV12-4; clone_size: .; j_call: TRBJ1-5; cdr3_aa: CASTDGYQPQHF
v_call: TRBV7-2; clone_size: many; j_call: TRBJ2-2; cdr3_aa: CASTLSAGELFF
v_call: TRBV5-1; clone_size: .; j_call: TRBJ2-2; cdr3_aa: CASSLLTASNTGELFF
v_call: TRBV5-6; clone_size: few; j_call: TRBJ2-1; cdr3_aa: CASSSQDRFSSHEQFF